These 14 T cell receptor beta chains were sequenced from one sample in a study of blood T cell repertoires in COVID-19. Only in-frame clones appear in the TCRdb table, and some are missing; sequencing was by immunoSEQ multiplex PCR. Of about 97,000 clones in the sample, approximately 92% were seen once. The sequenced material came from peripheral blood. The receptors come from a woman between 45 and 60 years old with COVID-19, enrolled during active disease.

The chain couples TRBV6-5 to TRBJ2-7, with D possibly TRBD1 on 8 matching bases. CDR1 and CDR2 (germline): MNHEY, SVGAGI. V lost 6 bases, J lost 5 bases, and 17 bases lay in between. The CDR3 extends over 14 amino acids. DNA of the CDR3: TGTGCCAGCAGGCCCTGGACAGGGAGGGACGAGCAGTACTTC. It translates to CASRPWTGRDEQYF.

The V gene is TRBV5-6, the J gene TRBJ2-7; TRBD1 is a possible D gene (6 bases). Germline CDR1 SGHDT, CDR2 YYEEEE. CDR3 size: 14 residues. V lost 0 bases and J 7 bases, leaving 14 bases between the germline ends. The DNA of the CDR3 is TGTGCCAGCAGCTTGGCGCGGTGGGGGCGGGAGCAGTACGTC. This encodes CASSLARWGREQYV.

This chain uses TRBV4-1 with TRBJ1-5, with D possibly being TRBD1 (5 bases). Trimming took off 0 bases at V and 13 bases at J, with 16 bases between the two ends. Germline CDR1 MGHRA, CDR2 YSYEKL. The CDR3 loop spans 14 amino acids. CDR3 amino acids: CASSQDRDERPQHF. For the CDR3, the DNA is TGCGCCAGCAGCCAAGACAGGGATGAGAGACCACAGCATTTT.

CDR3 loop: CASRRTGSFEKLFF. CDR3 nucleotides: TGTGCCAGCCGCAGGACAGGGTCATTCGAAAAACTGTTTTTT. V and J are TRBV28 and TRBJ1-4, with TRBD1 matching 8 bases. V trimming: 8 bases; J trimming: 8 bases; junction bases outside the gene matches: 10. The CDR3 contains 14 residues. Germline CDR1 reads MDHEN; CDR2 reads SYDVKM.

This clone occurred a few times. This chain uses TRBV2 with TRBJ1-3, with D unclear. The CDR3 has 15 amino acids. Between the trimmed V and J ends, which lost 6 bases and 0 bases, there was a span of 12 bases. The germline gives CDR1 SNHLY, CDR2 FYNNEI. CDR3 sequence: CASSRGKPSGNTIYF. CDR3 nucleotides: TGTGCCAGCAGCCGCGGGAAACCCTCTGGAAACACCATATATTTT.

This clone was seen just once. V and J are TRBV19 and TRBJ2-5, with 9 bases aligning to TRBD1. Unmatched junction bases numbered 8, after V lost 5 bases and J lost 7 bases. Germline V gives CDR1 LNHDA, CDR2 SQIVND (reference sequence). This CDR3 has 14 amino acids. The CDR3 DNA follows: TGTGCCAGTAGTCGCCCACAGGGGGCTGGGACCCAGTACTTC. Residues: CASSRPQGAGTQYF.

The chain recombines TRBV4-3 with TRBJ2-7; a weak D match, TRBD2 (5 bases). The CDR3 loop spans 13 amino acids. Germline V CDR1 and CDR2: LGHNA, YSLEER. V lost 4 bases and J 0 bases, leaving 7 bases between the germline ends. The CDR3 DNA follows: TGCGCCAGCAGCCCGGGGAGCTCCTACGAGCAGTACTTC. Translating gives CASSPGSSYEQYF.

This chain joins TRBV7-8 and TRBJ1-2; weak D call: TRBD1 (5 bases). The V and J ends lost 5 bases and 8 bases respectively, with 12 bases between them. CDR1 and CDR2 (germline): SGHVS, FQNEAQ. CDR3 length equals 12 residues. The CDR3 is CASSRGLMGYTF. CDR3 coding DNA: TGTGCCAGCAGCCGGGGACTGATGGGCTACACCTTC.

J is TRBJ2-2 and V is TRBV19; D not resolved. This CDR3 is built from 14 residues. The V gene lost 5 bases and the J gene lost 0 bases, with 7 bases spanning the gap. CDR1 LNHDA and CDR2 SQIVND come from the germline V gene (reference sequence). CDR3 loop: CASSVTANTGELFF. The CDR3 nucleotides are TGTGCCAGTAGTGTTACGGCGAACACCGGGGAGCTGTTTTTT.

The rearrangement joins TRBV4-1 to TRBJ1-1; D is unclear. Germline CDR1 is MGHRA and CDR2 is YSYEKL. V was pared by 1 base and J by 2 bases, with 8 bases between. CDR3 length: 14 residues. The CDR3 DNA sequence: TGCGCCAGCAGCCAAGTTCCAAGCAACACTGAAGCTTTCTTT. This codes for CASSQVPSNTEAFF.

This chain joins TRBV5-5 and TRBJ2-7; unclear D gene. This CDR3 comprises 14 residues. V lost 4 bases, J lost 4 bases, and 15 bases lay in between. CDR1 and CDR2 from the germline V gene are SGHKS and YYEKEE (reference sequence). Here the CDR3 reads CASSPSLSTYEQYF. The CDR3 DNA reads as TGTGCCAGCAGCCCCTCTCTAAGTACGTACGAGCAGTACTTC.

The rearrangement joins TRBV3-1 (or the pseudogene TRBV3-2) to TRBJ1-2; a weak D match, TRBD1 (5 bases). V was cut by 0 bases and J by 4 bases, with 9 bases left in between. This CDR3 is built from 14 residues. Looked up from germline, CDR1 is LGHDT and CDR2 is YNNKEL (reference sequence). In DNA, the CDR3 is TGTGCCAGCAGCCAAGATCCGGACACCTATGGCTACACCTTC. It yields the protein CASSQDPDTYGYTF.

This chain links TRBV2 with TRBJ2-3, with 7 positions matching TRBD1. The CDR3 extends over 14 amino acids. Trimming took 6 bases from V and 4 from J; bases not matched to a gene: 7. Germline V gives CDR1 SNHLY, CDR2 FYNNEI. In DNA, the CDR3 is TGTGCCAGCAGCGCAGGACAGGCCCCAGATACGCAGTATTTT. Residues: CASSAGQAPDTQYF. Variable domain in full (rest from reference TRBV2 and TRBJ2-3): EPEVTQTPSHQVTQMGQEVILRCVPISNHLYFYWYRQILGQKVEFLVSFYNNEISEKSEIFDDQFSVERPDGSNFTLKIRSTKLEDSAMYFCASSAGQAPDTQYFGPGTRLTVL.

V usage is TRBV7-3 and J usage is TRBJ2-3; D perhaps matches TRBD1 (5 bases). Germline CDR1 SGHTA, CDR2 FQGTGA. The CDR3 consists of 14 residues. V was clipped by 1 base and J by 6 bases, with 11 bases between them. CDR3 DNA: TGTGCCAGCAGCTTAAGGGGCAGGGTGGATACGCAGTATTTT. Translated, it gives CASSLRGRVDTQYF.